These 27 T cell receptor beta chains were all obtained from the same sample, sequenced in a study of T cells in Graves' hyperthyroidism and ophthalmopathy (dated by TCRdb to about 2019). Libraries were prepared through multiplex PCR. TCRdb names Illumina HiSeq 2000 as the instrument used. TCR beta CDR3 regions were amplified from RNA transcripts. The TCR CDR3 was subjected to a first round of RT-PCR using the HTBI primer set and the Qiagen OneStep RT-PCR kit. TCRdb ran its own pipeline on the public reads, namely fastp trimming at Q25 and MiXCR clone calling, and kept in-frame beta chains. Rows merge per CDR3 protein into single entries with the most common DNA and genes. This sample is represented by about 840,000 distinct CDR3 sequences; over 35% of them were singletons. The top ten constitute approximately 10% of the sample. Sequencing used blood. The receptors here all came from a man between 18 and 35 years old with Graves' hyperthyroidism.

The V call is TRBV6-5, the J call TRBJ1-1; D not certain. With 1 base removed from V and 5 bases from J, the gap between germline ends came to 8 bases. The CDR3 has 13 amino acids. Germline V gene sequence: CDR1 MNHEY, CDR2 SVGAGI. The CDR3 nucleotides are TGTGCCAGCAGTTACTGGTCGGGGACTGAAGCTTTCTTT. Amino acids: CASSYWSGTEAFF.

The rearrangement joins TRBV20-1 to TRBJ1-1; D call uncertain. Germline V gene data show CDR1 as DFQATT and CDR2 as SNEGSKA (reference sequence). This CDR3 is 14 amino acids long. The germline V and J ends were trimmed by 5 bases and 4 bases, with 17 bases remaining between them. The CDR3: CSAFPGYDSTEAFF. CDR3 nucleotides: TGCAGTGCTTTTCCGGGGTATGATAGCACTGAAGCTTTCTTT.

V gene TRBV5-1 combines with J gene TRBJ2-7, with D perhaps TRBD1 or TRBD2 (5 bases each). The length of the CDR3 is 18 residues. Germline V gene sequence: CDR1 SGHRS, CDR2 YFSETQ. Deletions cut 1 base from V and 0 bases from J, with 20 bases between. CDR3 DNA sequence: TGCGCCAGCAGCTTGACGCCGGGGCTTCGGCGGGCCTCCTACGAGCAGTACTTC. Protein: CASSLTPGLRRASYEQYF.

In this sample, this clonotype turned up once. This sequence joins TRBV12-3 or TRBV12-4 and TRBJ1-4; TRBD1 matches 8 bases. CDR3 size: 13 residues. Trimming at V came to 5 bases and at J to 6 bases, leaving 2 bases not matched to a gene. CDR3 sequence (DNA): TGTGCCAGCAGTGCAGGGGGCTATGAAAAACTGTTTTTT. It specifies CASSAGGYEKLFF.

This clonotype has only one observation. V gene TRBV19 combines with J gene TRBJ1-2; the D gene is possibly TRBD1 (6 bases). V was clipped by 4 bases and J by 4 bases, with 16 bases between them. Germline values: CDR1 LNHDA, CDR2 SQIVND (reference sequence). This CDR3 has 15 residues. CDR3 sequence (DNA): TGTGCCAGTAGTAACCGCCCTGGGGGCTTCTATGGCTACACCTTC. Translation gives CASSNRPGGFYGYTF.

This chain connects TRBV24-1 to TRBJ2-7; D may be TRBD1 (5 bases). This CDR3 is 12 amino acids long. CDR1 KGHDR and CDR2 SFDVKD come from the germline V gene. V lost 6 bases and J 12 bases, leaving 17 bases between the germline ends. This chain's CDR3 is CATSSVVGLRYF. CDR3 nucleotides: TGTGCCACCAGTTCGGTGGTGGGGCTTCGGTACTTC.

The rearrangement links TRBV10-3 to TRBJ1-5, with TRBD1 identical over 11 bases. The J call is in doubt because the DNA end fits TRBJ1-1 better. Per germline, CDR1 ENHRY and CDR2 SYGVKD. The CDR3 sequence is 13 residues long. CDR3 region: CATGTGGNTEAFF. CDR3 sequence (DNA): TGTGCCACCGGGACAGGGGGGAACACTGAAGCTTTCTTT.

V is TRBV12-3 or TRBV12-4 and J is TRBJ2-5; 15 bases fit TRBD2. CDR3 length: 14 residues. V was pared by 6 bases and J by 10 bases, with 6 bases of the junction left unmatched. DNA of the CDR3: TGTGCCAGCAGACCTCGGACTAGCGGGAGGGACCAGTACTTC. It is translated as CASRPRTSGRDQYF.

The rearrangement links TRBV2 to TRBJ1-6; 8 positions match TRBD1. V was clipped by 11 bases and J by 9 bases; unmatched bases: 9. The CDR3 runs 13 residues. The V gene's germline CDR1 is SNHLY and CDR2 FYNNEI. CDR3 sequence: CAAGQGEVSPLHF. CDR3 coding DNA: TGTGCCGCTGGACAGGGAGAGGTTTCACCCCTCCACTTT.

V is TRBV24-1 and J is TRBJ2-3, with D uncertain. Germline CDR1 and CDR2: KGHDR and SFDVKD. The CDR3 is 12 residues long. Trimming removed 4 bases from V and 5 bases from J, with 6 bases in between. The CDR3 DNA reads TGTGCCACCAGTGACATCGAAGATACGCAGTATTTT. Protein sequence: CATSDIEDTQYF.

The chain combines TRBV7-8 with TRBJ1-3; the D gene is possibly TRBD1 (5 bases). CDR3 size: 15 residues. The germline gives CDR1 SGHVS, CDR2 FQNEAQ. Deletions cut 5 bases from V and 2 bases from J, with 13 bases between. The CDR3 region has the DNA TGTGCCAGCAGCCAAATTGGGGGACCTGGAAACACCATATATTTT. Translating gives CASSQIGGPGNTIYF.

Ten or more counts support this clonotype. Here the CDR3 reads CSVRGTVGTGELFF. The CDR3 DNA is TGCAGCGTTCGGGGAACCGTCGGGACCGGGGAGCTGTTTTTT. V gene TRBV29-1 combines with J gene TRBJ2-2, with a tentative D call TRBD2 (5 bases). CDR3 length: 14 amino acids. V dropped 5 bases and J dropped 5 bases, with 15 bases sitting between them. The germline V gene has CDR1 SQVTM and CDR2 ANQGSEA.

This clonotype was seen repeatedly, ten times or more. The gene calls are TRBV6-5 and TRBJ1-2; D unresolved. The CDR3 spans 13 residues. Germline V gene sequence: CDR1 MNHEY, CDR2 SVGAGI. V was cut by 5 bases and J by 0 bases, with 7 bases left in between. CDR3 residues: CASSRTANYGYTF. The CDR3 nucleotides are TGTGCCAGCAGTCGGACGGCTAACTATGGCTACACCTTC.

V is TRBV5-4 and J is TRBJ1-4; D possibly corresponds to TRBD1 (6 bases). Trimming took off 3 bases at V and 4 bases at J, with 16 bases between the two ends. Germline CDR1 is SGHNT and CDR2 is YYREEE (reference sequence). CDR3 length: 16 residues. Here the CDR3 DNA reads TGTGCCAGCAGCTCCCGGACCCAGGGGAATAATGAAAAACTGTTTTTT. Amino acid sequence: CASSSRTQGNNEKLFF.

This clonotype has only a few counts. V and J are TRBV6-6 and TRBJ1-5, with D uncertain. Per the germline V gene, CDR1 is MNHNY and CDR2 is SVGAGI (reference sequence). CDR3 length: 16 residues. V gave up 5 bases and J gave up 0 bases, with 14 bases separating them. CDR3: CASSEASAYSNQPQHF. The DNA of the CDR3 is TGTGCCAGCAGTGAAGCGTCGGCTTATAGCAATCAGCCCCAGCATTTT.

This clonotype was detected many times. The chain combines TRBV29-1 with TRBJ1-1; perhaps TRBD1 as D (6 bases). The CDR3 covers 11 residues. With 0 bases removed from V and 10 bases from J, the gap between germline ends came to 9 bases. Germline CDR1 is SQVTM and CDR2 is ANQGSEA. CDR3 nucleotides: TGCAGCGTTGAAGAGGGCAGGGGAGCTTTCTTT. This encodes CSVEEGRGAFF.

This clonotype was detected ten times or more. The chain has TRBV24-1 and TRBJ2-5; 9 bases agree with TRBD1. The J segment lost 5 bases and the V segment lost 3 bases, leaving 3 bases of the junction unmatched. The germline gives CDR1 KGHDR, CDR2 SFDVKD. The CDR3 spans 14 residues. Written as DNA, the CDR3 is TGTGCCACCAGTGATCACAGGGGGCTGGAGACCCAGTACTTC. Translating it yields CATSDHRGLETQYF.

The chain uses TRBV5-6 and TRBJ2-7; unclear D gene. The V end lost 6 bases, the J end lost 4 bases, and 11 bases lay between the germline ends. This CDR3 has 12 residues. CDR1 is SGHDT, CDR2 YYEEEE, per germline. This CDR3 is CASTSIGYEQYF. CDR3 in DNA: TGTGCCAGCACCTCCATTGGTTACGAGCAGTACTTC.

This clonotype was detected a few times. V usage is TRBV7-2 and J usage is TRBJ2-3; D may be TRBD2 (5 bases). The CDR3 consists of 15 residues. Per the germline V gene, CDR1 is SGHTA and CDR2 is FQGNSA. Trimming shortened V by 3 bases and J by 2 bases, and 12 bases separated the two germline ends. In DNA form, the CDR3 reads TGTGCCAGCAGCTTGACAACGACTATCACAGATACGCAGTATTTT. It encodes CASSLTTTITDTQYF.

This clonotype turned up a few times. The chain is built from TRBV13 and TRBJ1-1; D gene ambiguous. CDR3 size: 15 residues. Germline V gene lookup returns CDR1 PRHDT and CDR2 FYEKMQ (reference sequence). The V and J ends lost 5 bases and 1 base respectively, with 14 bases between them. This chain's CDR3 is CASSPRRGGNTEAFF. CDR3 sequence (DNA): TGTGCCAGCAGCCCCCGGCGGGGTGGGAACACTGAAGCTTTCTTT.

In regard to this clonotype: One junction end does not reproduce the germline sequence, and a read error may be involved. This chain links TRBV25-1 with TRBJ1-1; TRBD1 might be the D (6 bases). CDR1 and CDR2 from the germline V gene are MGHDK and SYGVNS. CDR3 length equals 12 residues. CDR3 loop: CAGRDMNTEAFF. CDR3 nucleotides: TGTGCCGGCAGGGACATGAACACTGAAGCTTTCTTT.

This clonotype occurred many times. The rearrangement uses TRBV29-1 and TRBJ1-4, with 8 bases that match TRBD1. The CDR3 runs to 12 residues. After removal of 3 bases from V and 8 bases from J, the junction contained 2 bases not matched to a gene. The germline V gene has CDR1 SQVTM and CDR2 ANQGSEA. The CDR3 here is CSVDTGGEKLFF. For the CDR3, the DNA is TGCAGCGTTGACACAGGGGGGGAAAAACTGTTTTTT.

This clonotype was found a few times. The rearrangement links TRBV16 to TRBJ2-7; no definite D call. Trimming removed 2 bases from V and 3 bases from J, with 17 bases in between. This CDR3 contains 16 residues. Germline CDR1 and CDR2: KGHSY and FQNENV. CDR3 region: CASSQEGKAWVYEQYF. Here the CDR3 DNA reads TGTGCCAGCAGCCAAGAAGGGAAGGCGTGGGTCTACGAGCAGTACTTC.

The V and J genes are TRBV20-1 and TRBJ2-2, with 12 positions matching TRBD2. This CDR3 is 15 amino acids long. J lost 7 bases, V lost 3 bases, and 6 bases had no gene match. CDR1 and CDR2 (germline): DFQATT, SNEGSKA (reference sequence). The DNA for the CDR3 is TGCAGTGCTAGGCGACTAGCGGGAGTTCTCGGGGAGCTGTTTTTT. It yields the protein CSARRLAGVLGELFF.

V gene TRBV4-1 combines with J gene TRBJ1-5, with D possibly TRBD1 on 6 matching bases. Germline V gives CDR1 MGHRA, CDR2 YSYEKL. The CDR3 spans 15 residues. The V end was cut by 3 bases, the J end by 1 base, with 10 bases between. CDR3: CASSHSQGSNQPQHF. Here the CDR3 DNA reads TGCGCCAGCAGCCATTCACAGGGAAGCAATCAGCCCCAGCATTTT.

The chain couples TRBV18 to TRBJ1-6; no reliable D call. The V gene's germline CDR1 is KGHSH and CDR2 LQKENI. CDR3 size: 13 residues. V lost 3 bases and J lost 7, with 7 bases in between. The CDR3 loop is CASSPTTNSPLHF. Written as DNA, the CDR3 is TGTGCCAGCTCACCCACGACCAATTCACCCCTCCACTTT.

The chain is built from TRBV3-1 and TRBJ1-2; 8 bases line up with TRBD1. The CDR3 length is 17 residues. The ends lost 1 base at V and 4 bases at J; junction bases unmatched: 11. CDR1 LGHDT and CDR2 YNNKEL come from the germline V gene (reference sequence). The CDR3 loop is CASSQGAGGPELYGYTF. The CDR3, as DNA: TGTGCCAGCAGCCAAGGGGCAGGGGGCCCTGAACTCTATGGCTACACCTTC.